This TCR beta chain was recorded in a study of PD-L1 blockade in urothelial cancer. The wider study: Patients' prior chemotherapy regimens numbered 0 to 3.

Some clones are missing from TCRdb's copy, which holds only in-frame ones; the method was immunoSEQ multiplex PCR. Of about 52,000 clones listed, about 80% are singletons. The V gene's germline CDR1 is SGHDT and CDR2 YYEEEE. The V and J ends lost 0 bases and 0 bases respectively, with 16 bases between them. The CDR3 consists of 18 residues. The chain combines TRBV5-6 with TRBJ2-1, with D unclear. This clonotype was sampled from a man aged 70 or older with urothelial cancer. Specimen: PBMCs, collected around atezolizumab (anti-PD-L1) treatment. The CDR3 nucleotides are TGTGCCAGCAGCTTGGTTGGGCTTCCTCCCAGCTCCTACAATGAGCAGTTCTTC. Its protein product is CASSLVGLPPSSYNEQFF.